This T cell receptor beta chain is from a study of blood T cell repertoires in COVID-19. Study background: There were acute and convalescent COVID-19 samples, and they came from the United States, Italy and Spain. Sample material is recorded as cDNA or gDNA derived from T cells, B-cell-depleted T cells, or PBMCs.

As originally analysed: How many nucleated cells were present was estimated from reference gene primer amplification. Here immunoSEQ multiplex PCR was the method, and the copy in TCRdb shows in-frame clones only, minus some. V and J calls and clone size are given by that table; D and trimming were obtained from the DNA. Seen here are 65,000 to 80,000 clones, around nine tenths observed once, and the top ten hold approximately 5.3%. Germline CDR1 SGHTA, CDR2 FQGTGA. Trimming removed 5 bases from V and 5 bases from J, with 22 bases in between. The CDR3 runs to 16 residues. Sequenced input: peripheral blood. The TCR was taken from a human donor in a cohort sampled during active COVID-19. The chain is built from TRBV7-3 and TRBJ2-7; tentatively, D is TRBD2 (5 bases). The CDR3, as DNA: TGTGCCAGCAGCCCAAGGGCCCCGACTACACTAAACGAGCAGTACTTC. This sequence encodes CASSPRAPTTLNEQYF.